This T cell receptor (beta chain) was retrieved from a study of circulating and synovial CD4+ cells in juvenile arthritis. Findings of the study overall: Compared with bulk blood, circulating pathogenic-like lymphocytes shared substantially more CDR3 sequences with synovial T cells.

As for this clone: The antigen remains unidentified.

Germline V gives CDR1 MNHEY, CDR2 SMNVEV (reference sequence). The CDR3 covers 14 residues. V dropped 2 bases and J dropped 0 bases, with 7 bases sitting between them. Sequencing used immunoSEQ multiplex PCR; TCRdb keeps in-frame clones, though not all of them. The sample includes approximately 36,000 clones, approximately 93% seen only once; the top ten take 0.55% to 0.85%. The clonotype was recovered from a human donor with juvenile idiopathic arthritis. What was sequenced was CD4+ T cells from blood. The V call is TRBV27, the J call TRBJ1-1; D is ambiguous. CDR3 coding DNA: TGTGCCAGCAGTTTAACACATATGAACACTGAAGCTTTCTTT. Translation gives CASSLTHMNTEAFF.